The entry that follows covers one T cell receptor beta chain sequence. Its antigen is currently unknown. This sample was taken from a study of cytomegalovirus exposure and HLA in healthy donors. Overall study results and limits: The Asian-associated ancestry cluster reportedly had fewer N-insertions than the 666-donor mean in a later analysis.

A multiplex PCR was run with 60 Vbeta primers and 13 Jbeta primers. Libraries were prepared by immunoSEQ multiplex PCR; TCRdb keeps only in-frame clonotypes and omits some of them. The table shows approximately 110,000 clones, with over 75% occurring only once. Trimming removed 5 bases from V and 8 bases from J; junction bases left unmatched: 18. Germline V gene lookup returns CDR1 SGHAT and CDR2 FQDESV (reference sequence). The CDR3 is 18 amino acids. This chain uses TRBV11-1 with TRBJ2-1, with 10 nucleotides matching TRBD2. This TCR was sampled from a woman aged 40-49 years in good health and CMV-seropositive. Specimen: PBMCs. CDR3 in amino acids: CASSPVVLAGAHGDEQFF. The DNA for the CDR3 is TGTGCCAGCAGCCCAGTGGTGCTAGCGGGAGCCCACGGGGATGAGCAGTTCTTC.